This T cell receptor (beta chain) was documented in a study of blood T cell repertoires in COVID-19. Across the study: The study drew acute and convalescent COVID-19 samples from the United States, Italy and Spain. T cells, B-cell-depleted T cells, or PBMCs provided the cDNA or gDNA that served as material.

The authors' processing: Amplified reference gene primers provided the basis for estimating nucleated cell counts. Produced via immunoSEQ multiplex PCR; TCRdb's table is partial and in-frame only. V and J calls and clone size are given by that table; D and trimming were obtained from the DNA. The sample carries 200,000 to 250,000 clones, about 86% recorded once. CDR1 and CDR2 (germline): LNHDA, SQIVND (reference sequence). The CDR3 covers 14 residues. With 7 bases clipped from V and 4 bases from J, the junction kept 5 bases outside the gene matches. This sequence originates from a woman in her forties or fifties with acute or convalescent COVID-19. The sample consisted of peripheral blood. This chain uses TRBV19 with TRBJ2-3; TRBD1 aligns across 10 bases. For the CDR3, the DNA is TGTGCCAGTAAAAGGGACAGGGGAGCAGATACGCAGTATTTT. Translated, it gives CASKRDRGADTQYF.